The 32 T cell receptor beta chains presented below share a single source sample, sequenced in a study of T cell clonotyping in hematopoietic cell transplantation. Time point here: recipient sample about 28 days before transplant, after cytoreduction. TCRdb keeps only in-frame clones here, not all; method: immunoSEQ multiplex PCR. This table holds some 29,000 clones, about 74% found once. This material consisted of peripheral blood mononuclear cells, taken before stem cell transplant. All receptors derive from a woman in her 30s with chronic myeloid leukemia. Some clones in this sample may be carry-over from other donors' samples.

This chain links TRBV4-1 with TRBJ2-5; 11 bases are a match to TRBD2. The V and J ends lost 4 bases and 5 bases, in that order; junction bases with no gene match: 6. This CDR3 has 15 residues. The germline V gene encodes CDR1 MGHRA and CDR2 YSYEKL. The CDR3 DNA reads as TGCGCCAGCAGCCGAGCCGGGACTAGCGGTGAGACCCAGTACTTC. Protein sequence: CASSRAGTSGETQYF.

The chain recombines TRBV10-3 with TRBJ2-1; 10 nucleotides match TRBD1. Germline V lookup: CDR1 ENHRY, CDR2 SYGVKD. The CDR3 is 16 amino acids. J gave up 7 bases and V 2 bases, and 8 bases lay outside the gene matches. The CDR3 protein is CAISEPGQGSTNEQFF. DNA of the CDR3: TGTGCCATCAGTGAGCCGGGACAGGGGTCAACAAATGAGCAGTTCTTC.

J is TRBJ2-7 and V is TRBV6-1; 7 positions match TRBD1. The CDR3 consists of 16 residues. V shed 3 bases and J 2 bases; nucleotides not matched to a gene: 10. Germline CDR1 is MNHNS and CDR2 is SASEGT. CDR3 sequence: CASSESLRQGAYEQYF. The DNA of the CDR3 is TGTGCCAGCAGTGAGTCCTTGCGACAGGGAGCCTACGAGCAGTACTTC.

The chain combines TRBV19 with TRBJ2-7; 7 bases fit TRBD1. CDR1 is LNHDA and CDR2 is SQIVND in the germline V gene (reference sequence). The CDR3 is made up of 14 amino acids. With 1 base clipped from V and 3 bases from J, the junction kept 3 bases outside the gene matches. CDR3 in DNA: TGTGCCAGTAGTATAGTGACAGGGAGCTACGAGCAGTACTTC. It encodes CASSIVTGSYEQYF.

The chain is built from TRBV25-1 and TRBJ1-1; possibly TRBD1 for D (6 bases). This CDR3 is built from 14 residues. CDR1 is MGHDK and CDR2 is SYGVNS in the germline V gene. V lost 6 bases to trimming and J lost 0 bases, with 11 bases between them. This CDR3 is CASRPTGLNTEAFF. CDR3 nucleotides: TGTGCCAGCAGGCCGACAGGCCTGAACACTGAAGCTTTCTTT. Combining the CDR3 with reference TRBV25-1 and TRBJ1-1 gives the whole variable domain EADIYQTPRYLVIGTGKKITLECSQTMGHDKMYWYQQDPGMELHLIHYSYGVNSTEKGDLSSESTVSRIRTEHFPLTLESARPSHTSQYLCASRPTGLNTEAFFGQGTRLTVV.

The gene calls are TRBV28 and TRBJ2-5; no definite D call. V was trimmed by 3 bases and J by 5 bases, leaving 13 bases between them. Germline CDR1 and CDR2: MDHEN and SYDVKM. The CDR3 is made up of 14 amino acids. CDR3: CASSFFGSRETQYF. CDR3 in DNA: TGTGCCAGCAGTTTTTTCGGCAGTCGGGAGACCCAGTACTTC.

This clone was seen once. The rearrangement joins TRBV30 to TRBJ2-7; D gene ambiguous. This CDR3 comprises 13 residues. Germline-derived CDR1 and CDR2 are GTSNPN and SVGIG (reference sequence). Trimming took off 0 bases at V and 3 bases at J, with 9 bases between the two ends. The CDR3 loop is CAWSVNSGYEQYF. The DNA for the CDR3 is TGTGCCTGGAGTGTCAACTCTGGCTACGAGCAGTACTTC.

The CDR3: CASSRGSGNLDTQYF. CDR3 DNA sequence: TGTGCCAGCAGCCGGGGGTCGGGCAATCTAGATACGCAGTATTTT. This chain connects TRBV2 to TRBJ2-3; tentative D call: TRBD2 (6 bases). The CDR3 length is 15 residues. In germline, CDR1 is SNHLY, CDR2 FYNNEI. The V gene lost 6 bases and the J gene lost 5 bases, with 18 bases spanning the gap.

The CDR3 protein is CASSQDYRVIGSTEAFF. The DNA for the CDR3 is TGCGCCAGCAGCCAAGATTACAGGGTTATAGGAAGCACTGAAGCTTTCTTT. This chain links TRBV4-3 with TRBJ1-1; possible D gene TRBD1, 6 bases. Trimming removed 0 bases from V and 4 bases from J, with 18 bases in between. The CDR3 sequence is 17 residues long. The germline CDR1 and CDR2 sequences are LGHNA and YSLEER.

The CDR3 DNA follows: TGCAGCGTCCCTCATCCGACCCCAACTCAAGCTTTCTTT. Amino acids: CSVPHPTPTQAFF. The rearrangement joins TRBV29-1 to TRBJ1-1; no reliable D call. V was cut by 6 bases and J by 9 bases, with 20 bases left in between. The germline V gene encodes CDR1 SQVTM and CDR2 ANQGSEA. The CDR3 has 13 residues. Combining the CDR3 with reference TRBV29-1 and TRBJ1-1 gives the whole variable domain SAVISQKPSRDICQRGTSLTIQCQVDSQVTMMFWYRQQPGQSLTLIATANQGSEATYESGFVIDKFPISRPNLTFSTLTVSNMSPEDSSIYLCSVPHPTPTQAFFGQGTRLTVV.

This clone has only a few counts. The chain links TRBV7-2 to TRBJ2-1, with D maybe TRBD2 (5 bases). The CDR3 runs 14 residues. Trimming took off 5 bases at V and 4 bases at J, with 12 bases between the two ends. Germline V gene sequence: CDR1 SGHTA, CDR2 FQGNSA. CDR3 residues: CASSPGGAYNEQFF. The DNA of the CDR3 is TGTGCCAGCAGCCCCGGAGGAGCTTACAATGAGCAGTTCTTC.

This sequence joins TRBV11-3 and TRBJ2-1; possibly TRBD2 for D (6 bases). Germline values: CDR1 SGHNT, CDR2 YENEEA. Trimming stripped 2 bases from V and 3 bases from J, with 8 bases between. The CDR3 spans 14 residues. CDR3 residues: CASSLSGLYNEQFF. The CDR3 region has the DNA TGTGCCAGCAGCTTAAGCGGGCTCTACAATGAGCAGTTCTTC.

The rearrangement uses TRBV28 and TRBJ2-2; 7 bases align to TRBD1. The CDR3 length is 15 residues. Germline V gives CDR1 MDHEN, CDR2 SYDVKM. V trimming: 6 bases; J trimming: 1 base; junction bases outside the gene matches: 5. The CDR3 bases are TGTGCCAGCAGCCTAACAGGGGAGAACACCGGGGAGCTGTTTTTT. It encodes CASSLTGENTGELFF.

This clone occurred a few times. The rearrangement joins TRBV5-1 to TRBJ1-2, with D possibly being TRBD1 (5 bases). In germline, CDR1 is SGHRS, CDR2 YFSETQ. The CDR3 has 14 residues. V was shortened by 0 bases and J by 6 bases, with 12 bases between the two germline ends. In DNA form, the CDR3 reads TGCGCCAGCAGCTTGGCACCAGGGTCGGATGGCTACACCTTC. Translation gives CASSLAPGSDGYTF.

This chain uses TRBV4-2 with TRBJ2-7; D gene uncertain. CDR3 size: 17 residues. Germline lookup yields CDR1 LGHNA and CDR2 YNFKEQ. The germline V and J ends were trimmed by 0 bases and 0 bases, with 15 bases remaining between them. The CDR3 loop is CASSQDGNRRTSYEQYF. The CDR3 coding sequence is TGTGCCAGCAGCCAAGATGGAAATCGCAGGACCTCCTACGAGCAGTACTTC.

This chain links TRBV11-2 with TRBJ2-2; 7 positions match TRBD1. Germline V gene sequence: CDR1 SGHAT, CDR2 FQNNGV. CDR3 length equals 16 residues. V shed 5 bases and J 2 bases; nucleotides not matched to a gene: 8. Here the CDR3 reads CASSDRDRQNTGELFF. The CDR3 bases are TGTGCCAGCAGCGACCGGGACAGACAAAACACCGGGGAGCTGTTTTTT.

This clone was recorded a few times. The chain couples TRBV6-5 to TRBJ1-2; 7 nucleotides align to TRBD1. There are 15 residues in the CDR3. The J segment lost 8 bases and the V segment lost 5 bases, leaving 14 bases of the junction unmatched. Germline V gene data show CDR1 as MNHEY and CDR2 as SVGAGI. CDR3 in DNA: TGTGCCAGCAGTATTTTCTCAGACAGGGAAGAGGGCTACACCTTC. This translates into CASSIFSDREEGYTF.

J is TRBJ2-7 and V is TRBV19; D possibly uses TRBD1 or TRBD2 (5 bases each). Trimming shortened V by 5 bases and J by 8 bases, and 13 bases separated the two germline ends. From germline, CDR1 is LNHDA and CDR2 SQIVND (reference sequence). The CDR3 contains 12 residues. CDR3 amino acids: CASSQGRGQQYV. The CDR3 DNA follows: TGTGCCAGTAGTCAAGGACGGGGACAGCAGTACGTC.

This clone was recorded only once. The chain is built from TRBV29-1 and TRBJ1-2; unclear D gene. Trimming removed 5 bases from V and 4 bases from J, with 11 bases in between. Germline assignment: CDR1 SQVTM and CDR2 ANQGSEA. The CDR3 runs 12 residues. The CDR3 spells CSVMVDSYGYTF. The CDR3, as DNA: TGCAGCGTTATGGTAGACTCCTATGGCTACACCTTC.

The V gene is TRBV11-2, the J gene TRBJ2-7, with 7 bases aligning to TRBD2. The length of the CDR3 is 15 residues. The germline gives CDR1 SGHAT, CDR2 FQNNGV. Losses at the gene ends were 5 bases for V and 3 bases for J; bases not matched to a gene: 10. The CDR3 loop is CASSPSLGGYYEQYF. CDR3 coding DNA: TGTGCCAGCAGCCCAAGCTTGGGGGGGTACTACGAGCAGTACTTC.

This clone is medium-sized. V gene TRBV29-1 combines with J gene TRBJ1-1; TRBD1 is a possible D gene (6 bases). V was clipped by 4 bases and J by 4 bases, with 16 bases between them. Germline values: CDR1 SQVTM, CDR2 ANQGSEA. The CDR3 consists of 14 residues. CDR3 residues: CSVVGAGVGTEAFF. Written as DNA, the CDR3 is TGCAGCGTTGTAGGGGCAGGGGTGGGCACTGAAGCTTTCTTT.

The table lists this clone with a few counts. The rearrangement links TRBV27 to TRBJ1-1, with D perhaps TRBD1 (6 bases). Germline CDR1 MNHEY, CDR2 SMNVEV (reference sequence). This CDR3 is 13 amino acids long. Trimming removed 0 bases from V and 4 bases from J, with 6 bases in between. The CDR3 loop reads CASSLSGATEAFF. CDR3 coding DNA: TGTGCCAGCAGTTTATCGGGGGCCACTGAAGCTTTCTTT.

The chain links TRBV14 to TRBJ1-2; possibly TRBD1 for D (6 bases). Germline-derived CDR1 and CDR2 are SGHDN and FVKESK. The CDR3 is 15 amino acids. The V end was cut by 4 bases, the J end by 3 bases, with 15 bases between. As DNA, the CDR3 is TGTGCCAGCAGCCGCGATGGGGGGGCTTACTATGGCTACACCTTC. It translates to CASSRDGGAYYGYTF.

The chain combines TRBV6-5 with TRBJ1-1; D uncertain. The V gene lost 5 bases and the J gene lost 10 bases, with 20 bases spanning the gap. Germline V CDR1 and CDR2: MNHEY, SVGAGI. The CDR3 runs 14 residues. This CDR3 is CASSRPPPRQAAFF. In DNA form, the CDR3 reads TGTGCCAGCAGTAGACCCCCGCCCAGGCAGGCAGCTTTCTTT.

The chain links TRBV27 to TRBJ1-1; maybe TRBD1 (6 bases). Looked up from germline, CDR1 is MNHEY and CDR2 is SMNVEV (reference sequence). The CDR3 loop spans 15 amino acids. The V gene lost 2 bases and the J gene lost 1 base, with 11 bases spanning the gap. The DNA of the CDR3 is TGTGCCAGCAGTTTAGGAAACAGGGCGAACACTGAAGCTTTCTTT. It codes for CASSLGNRANTEAFF.

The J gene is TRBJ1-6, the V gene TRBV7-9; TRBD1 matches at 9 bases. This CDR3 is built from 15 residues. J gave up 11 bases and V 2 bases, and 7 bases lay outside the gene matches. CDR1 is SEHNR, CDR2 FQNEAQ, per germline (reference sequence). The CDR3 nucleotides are TGTGCCAGCAGCTTATTGGGGACAGGGACGGCACCCCTCCACTTT. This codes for CASSLLGTGTAPLHF. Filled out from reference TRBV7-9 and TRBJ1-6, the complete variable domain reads DTGVSQNPRHKITKRGQNVTFRCDPISEHNRLYWYRQTLGQGPEFLTYFQNEAQLEKSRLLSDRFSAERPKGSFSTLEIQRTEQGDSAMYLCASSLLGTGTAPLHFGNGTRLTVT.

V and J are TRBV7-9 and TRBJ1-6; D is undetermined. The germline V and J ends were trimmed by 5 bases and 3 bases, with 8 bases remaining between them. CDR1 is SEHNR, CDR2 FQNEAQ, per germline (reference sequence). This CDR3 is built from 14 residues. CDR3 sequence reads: CASSMDGYNSPLHF. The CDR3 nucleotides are TGTGCCAGCAGCATGGACGGCTATAATTCACCCCTCCACTTT.

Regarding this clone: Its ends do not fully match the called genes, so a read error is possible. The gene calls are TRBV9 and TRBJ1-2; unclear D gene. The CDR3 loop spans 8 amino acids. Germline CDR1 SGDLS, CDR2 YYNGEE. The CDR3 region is CASSERSF. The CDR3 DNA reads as TGTGCCAGCAGCGAACGGTCCTTC.

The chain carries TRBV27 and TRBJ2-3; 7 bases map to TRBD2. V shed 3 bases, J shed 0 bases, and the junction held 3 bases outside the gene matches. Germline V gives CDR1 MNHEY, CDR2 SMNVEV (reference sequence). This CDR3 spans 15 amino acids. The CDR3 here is CASSFQAGSTDTQYF. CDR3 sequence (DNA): TGTGCCAGCAGTTTTCAAGCGGGAAGCACAGATACGCAGTATTTT.

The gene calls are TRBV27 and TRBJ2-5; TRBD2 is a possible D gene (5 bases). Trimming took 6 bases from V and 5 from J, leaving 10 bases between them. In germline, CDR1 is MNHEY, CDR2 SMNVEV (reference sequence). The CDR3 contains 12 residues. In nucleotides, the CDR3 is TGTGCCAGCAGCCCGGACTGGGAGACCCAGTACTTC. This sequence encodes CASSPDWETQYF.

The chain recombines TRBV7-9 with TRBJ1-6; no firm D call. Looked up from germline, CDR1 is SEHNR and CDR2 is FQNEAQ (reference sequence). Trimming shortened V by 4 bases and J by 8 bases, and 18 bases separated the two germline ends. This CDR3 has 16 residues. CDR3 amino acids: CASSSRNPSWDSPLHF. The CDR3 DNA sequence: TGTGCCAGCAGCTCGCGAAACCCCTCCTGGGATTCACCCCTCCACTTT. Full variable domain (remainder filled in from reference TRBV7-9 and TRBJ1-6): DTGVSQNPRHKITKRGQNVTFRCDPISEHNRLYWYRQTLGQGPEFLTYFQNEAQLEKSRLLSDRFSAERPKGSFSTLEIQRTEQGDSAMYLCASSSRNPSWDSPLHFGNGTRLTVT.

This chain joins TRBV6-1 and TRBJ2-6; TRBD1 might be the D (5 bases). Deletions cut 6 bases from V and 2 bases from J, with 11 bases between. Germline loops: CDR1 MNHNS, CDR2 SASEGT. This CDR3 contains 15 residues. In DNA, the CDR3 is TGTGCCAGCAGGGGCAGGGCGGCTGGGGCCAACGTCCTGACTTTC. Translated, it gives CASRGRAAGANVLTF.